This section outlines one T cell receptor beta chain sequence together with its context. This clone was seen more than once but under ten times. Its antigen specificity is not known. No per-base quality is available; no much larger clone lies one base away. Deletion took 1 base off V and 5 bases off J, with a span of 17 bases between the germline ends. There are 16 amino acids in the CDR3, from cysteine to phenylalanine inclusive. Here the CDR3 DNA is all that survives: 48 bases in frame from base 1. CDR1 is given as LNHNV and CDR2 as YYDKDF, both from the germline V gene (reference sequence). Receptor libraries were prepared by the immunoSEQ multiplex PCR assay. TCRdb holds this immuneACCESS table with in-frame rearrangements only. Some clones are missing; in checked studies, unresolved V genes explain under half, and the rest has no known cause. The sample data list approximately 14,000 clones, and approximately 70% of these were observed just once. The ten largest clones capture 20% to 25% of the sample.

This record belongs to a study of T cells after somatic rescue of genetic block (dated by TCRdb to about 2020). Describing the broader study: The study assessed how robust, over the long term, a T-cell system was when the system had developed through somatic rescue of a genetic block in T-cell development.

The sample comprised peripheral blood mononuclear cells (PBMCs). The TCR comes from a boy between 10 and 17 years old. This receptor chain uses TRBV15 and TRBJ2-5, with the D gene not clear enough to name. The nucleotide sequence reads TGTGCCACCAGCAGAGCGAGGAGATTGGAACGGGAGACCCAGTACTTC. It specifies CATSRARRLERETQYF.